These 13 T cell receptor beta chains were all obtained from the same sample, sequenced in a study of OX40 agonist ivuxolimab in advanced cancers. TCRdb keeps only in-frame clones here, not all; method: immunoSEQ multiplex PCR. The data show about 89,000 clones, roughly 86% seen once. Sequenced here: CD4+ or CD8+ T cells sorted from blood, sampled in a trial of the OX40 agonist ivuxolimab. The receptors originated from an adult with an advanced solid tumor such as melanoma, head and neck, liver or kidney cancer.

The J gene is TRBJ2-3, the V gene TRBV7-8; TRBD1 might be the D (6 bases). The V end lost 3 bases, the J end lost 2 bases, and 9 bases lay between the germline ends. CDR3 length: 14 amino acids. The V gene's germline CDR1 is SGHVS and CDR2 FQNEAQ. DNA of the CDR3: TGTGCCAGCAGCTTTCGACAGGACACAGATACGCAGTATTTT. Encoded protein: CASSFRQDTDTQYF.

Comments on this clone: Other DNA variants within this sample encode the same CDR3. The chain employs TRBV4-2 and TRBJ2-7; TRBD2 matches 9 bases. This CDR3 region has 16 residues. Germline CDR1 is LGHNA and CDR2 is YNFKEQ. V dropped 0 bases and J dropped 3; count of bases not matched to a gene: 6. The CDR3 coding sequence is TGTGCCAGCAGCCAAGATACGGCTAGCGGGGTCTACGAGCAGTACTTC. Translating gives CASSQDTASGVYEQYF.

The rearrangement links TRBV7-8 to TRBJ2-1; D tentatively fits TRBD1 or TRBD2 (5 bases each). Germline values: CDR1 SGHVS, CDR2 FQNEAQ. The CDR3 runs to 15 residues. Trimming removed 4 bases at V and 4 bases at J, with 14 bases between. The CDR3 region has the DNA TGTGCCAGCAGCTCCCTCAGGGACGCATACAATGAGCAGTTCTTC. Encoded protein: CASSSLRDAYNEQFF.

The chain carries TRBV19 and TRBJ1-1; D is undetermined. V was shortened by 6 bases and J by 0 bases, with 11 bases between the two germline ends. The CDR3 length is 14 residues. Germline V lookup: CDR1 LNHDA, CDR2 SQIVND (reference sequence). CDR3 amino acids: CASSNNQLNTEAFF. DNA for the CDR3: TGTGCCAGTAGCAATAATCAACTGAACACTGAAGCTTTCTTT. The full variable domain, in which reference TRBV19 and TRBJ1-1 provide the parts outside the CDR3, is DGGITQSPKYLFRKEGQNVTLSCEQNLNHDAMYWYRQDPGQGLRLIYYSQIVNDFQKGDIAEGYSVSREKKESFPLTVTSAQKNPTAFYLCASSNNQLNTEAFFGQGTRLTVV.

This chain joins TRBV4-1 and TRBJ1-6, with D perhaps TRBD1 (6 bases). This CDR3 has 16 residues. Germline V gene lookup returns CDR1 MGHRA and CDR2 YSYEKL. Trimming left V 4 bases short and J 10 bases short, with 20 bases between. CDR3 nucleotides: TGCGCCAGCAGCCTCACCGAGGGGGAGTTAAAGTCACCCCTCCACTTT. Protein: CASSLTEGELKSPLHF.

The chain combines TRBV5-4 with TRBJ2-1; D gene unclear. The V and J ends lost 0 bases and 0 bases respectively, with 7 bases between them. The CDR3 runs to 15 residues. Per the germline V gene, CDR1 is SGHNT and CDR2 is YYREEE (reference sequence). CDR3 nucleotide sequence: TGTGCCAGCAGCTTGGATTGGAGCTCCTACAATGAGCAGTTCTTC. Translated, it gives CASSLDWSSYNEQFF.

V is TRBV11-3 and J is TRBJ1-1; 7 bases are shared with TRBD1. CDR1 is SGHNT, CDR2 YENEEA, per germline. Trimming cost V 5 bases and J 0 bases; bases outside gene matches: 6. The length of the CDR3 is 15 residues. CDR3 region: CASSRDSGLNTEAFF. The CDR3 coding sequence is TGTGCCAGCAGCAGGGACAGCGGTTTGAACACTGAAGCTTTCTTT. The full variable domain, its missing parts supplied by reference TRBV11-3 and TRBJ1-1, is EAGVVQSPRYKIIEKKQPVAFWCNPISGHNTLYWYLQNLGQGPELLIRYENEEAVDDSQLPKDRFSAERLKGVDSTLKIQPAELGDSAVYLCASSRDSGLNTEAFFGQGTRLTVV.

The chain is built from TRBV5-1 and TRBJ1-6; D is possibly TRBD1 (6 bases). V dropped 4 bases and J dropped 0 bases, with 11 bases sitting between them. Germline values: CDR1 SGHRS, CDR2 YFSETQ. This CDR3 comprises 16 residues. The CDR3 sequence: CASSVGQLSYNSPLHF. The CDR3 nucleotides read TGCGCCAGCAGCGTCGGACAGCTCTCCTATAATTCACCCCTCCACTTT.

The chain employs TRBV5-6 and TRBJ1-2; the D is unclear. V lost 0 bases to trimming and J lost 8 bases, with 20 bases between them. There are 16 residues in the CDR3. Germline CDR1 is SGHDT and CDR2 is YYEEEE. The CDR3 DNA follows: TGTGCCAGCAGCTTGGCACTATTGGGATTACTTGGAGGCTACACCTTC. Amino acid sequence: CASSLALLGLLGGYTF.

This chain connects TRBV7-6 to TRBJ1-1; possible D gene TRBD1, 5 bases. V was trimmed by 5 bases and J by 4 bases, leaving 17 bases between them. The length of the CDR3 is 15 residues. CDR1 and CDR2 from the germline V gene are SGHVS and FNYEAQ. CDR3 residues: CASSPGRGRGTEAFF. CDR3 coding DNA: TGTGCCAGCAGCCCCGGCCGGGGACGGGGCACTGAAGCTTTCTTT.

The rearrangement joins TRBV5-1 to TRBJ1-5, with D hard to call. CDR3 length: 13 amino acids. V lost 0 bases to trimming and J lost 4 bases, with 5 bases between them. Germline-derived CDR1 and CDR2 are SGHRS and YFSETQ. CDR3 sequence (DNA): TGCGCCAGCAGCTTGGGAGCTAATCAGCCCCAGCATTTT. Protein sequence: CASSLGANQPQHF.

The rearrangement uses TRBV28 and TRBJ2-7; 8 positions agree with TRBD1. Germline CDR1 reads MDHEN; CDR2 reads SYDVKM. The CDR3 sequence is 14 residues long. Losses at the gene ends were 3 bases for V and 3 bases for J; bases not matched to a gene: 4. For the CDR3, the DNA is TGTGCCAGCAGTTTGCAGGGGGCGATCTACGAGCAGTACTTC. This codes for CASSLQGAIYEQYF. The whole variable domain, remainder taken from reference TRBV28 and TRBJ2-7, is DVKVTQSSRYLVKRTGEKVFLECVQDMDHENMFWYRQDPGLGLRLIYFSYDVKMKEKGDIPEGYSVSREKKERFSLILESASTNQTSMYLCASSLQGAIYEQYFGPGTRLTVT.

This clone was observed a single time. V and J are TRBV5-4 and TRBJ2-1; D is unresolved. V was cut by 0 bases and J by 8 bases, with 3 bases left in between. The germline V gene has CDR1 SGHNT and CDR2 YYREEE (reference sequence). The CDR3 runs 11 residues. CDR3 in amino acids: CASSLADEQFF. The CDR3 DNA follows: TGTGCCAGCAGCTTGGCCGATGAGCAGTTCTTC. Complete variable domain (other parts from reference TRBV5-4 and TRBJ2-1): ETGVTQSPTHLIKTRGQQVTLRCSSQSGHNTVSWYQQALGQGPQFIFQYYREEENGRGNFPPRFSGLQFPNYSSELNVNALELDDSALYLCASSLADEQFFGPGTRLTVL.